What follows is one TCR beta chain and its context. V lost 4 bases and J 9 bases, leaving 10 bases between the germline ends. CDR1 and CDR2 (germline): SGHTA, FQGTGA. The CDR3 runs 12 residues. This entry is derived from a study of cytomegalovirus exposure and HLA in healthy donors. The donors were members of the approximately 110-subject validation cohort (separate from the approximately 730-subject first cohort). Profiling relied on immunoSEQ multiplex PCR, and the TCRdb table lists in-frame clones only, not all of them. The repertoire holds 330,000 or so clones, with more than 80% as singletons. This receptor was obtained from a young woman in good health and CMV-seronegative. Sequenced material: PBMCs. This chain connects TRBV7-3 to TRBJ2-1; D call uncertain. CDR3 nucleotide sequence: TGTGCCAGCAGCTCCCCGGTCGGTGAGCAGTTCTTC. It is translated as CASSSPVGEQFF.